This is a list of T cell receptor beta chains from one sample in a study of blood T cells in healthy people across ages. TCRdb passed the 5' RACE reads through MiXCR, listing each CDR3 protein once. The table has approximately 1.5 million distinct CDR3 sequences, about 35% seen once. The specimen sequenced was blood. The receptors here all came from a woman younger than 45 in good health. The CDR3 runs from the conserved cysteine through the conserved F or W. A D gene is named only where the DNA matches it firmly. The size field is filled for only some rows; it gives once, few, many or a size class.

d_gene	abundance	v_gene	j_gene	CDR3nt	CDR3aa
-	-	TRBV29-1	TRBJ1-2	TGCAGCGCCTACCTCATGGGGTCGGATGGCTACACCTTC	CSAYLMGSDGYTF
-	-	TRBV27	TRBJ1-5	TGTACCAGCAGTTTCCAGGGTGGCAATCAGCCCCAGCATTTT	CTSSFQGGNQPQHF
TRBD1	-	TRBV27	TRBJ1-6	TGTGCCAGCAGTCCGACAGGGGATTATAATTCACCCCTCCACTTT	CASSPTGDYNSPLHF
-	-	TRBV5-6	TRBJ1-2	TGTGCCAGCAGCCGGGACCATTCTAACTATGGCTACACCTTC	CASSRDHSNYGYTF
-	-	TRBV6-1	TRBJ1-1	TGTGCCAGCTTAGAACGGGGCCAGAACACTGAAGCTTTCTTT	CASLERGQNTEAFF
-	few	TRBV4-2	TRBJ2-2	TGTGCCAGCAGCCACCCCTCCGGGGAGCTGTTTTTT	CASSHPSGELFF
-	-	TRBV29-1	TRBJ1-1	TGCAGCGTTGGCGGAAGGGGGATTGACTCTCACCATGAAGCTTTCTTT	CSVGGRGIDSHHEAFF
TRBD2	-	TRBV20-1	TRBJ2-7	TGCAGTGCTAGGAGCGGGGACTTATACGAGCAGTACTTC	CSARSGDLYEQYF
-	few	TRBV27	TRBJ2-7	TGTGCCAGCAGTTTATCGGATGGTCGCTACGAGCAGTACTTC	CASSLSDGRYEQYF
-	many	TRBV9	TRBJ2-7	TGTGCCAGCAGTGTGACTCCAACAAGCTCCTACGAGCAGTACTTC	CASSVTPTSSYEQYF
TRBD2	-	TRBV5-1	TRBJ2-7	TGCGCCAGCAGTTGGTCCGGGACTAGCGGGAGGAACTCCTACGAGCAGTACTTC	CASSWSGTSGRNSYEQYF
TRBD1	-	TRBV7-2	TRBJ1-2	TGTGCCAGCAGCTCTCCGACAGGGTATGGCTACACCTTC	CASSSPTGYGYTF
-	few	TRBV12-3/TRBV12-4	TRBJ1-1	TGTGCCAGCAGTTTCGGGGGAGACGCTTTCTTT	CASSFGGDAFF
-	few	TRBV30	TRBJ2-7	TGTGCCTGGAGTAACCCCTACGAGCAGTACTTC	CAWSNPYEQYF
-	-	TRBV19	TRBJ1-2	TGTGCCAGTATGTTTCGGAAGGAGGGGAACAGCACCTTC	CASMFRKEGNSTF
-	-	TRBV10-3	TRBJ2-5	TGTGCCATCAGTGAGGGGGGGAAAGTGGGGGAGACCCAGTACTTC	CAISEGGKVGETQYF